What follows are 27 T cell receptor beta chains derived from one specimen sequenced in a study of T cells expressing NK-cell markers. TCRdb reworked the 5' RACE reads into one entry per CDR3 protein, no DNA. This specimen shows a few hundred thousand distinct CDR3 sequences; the ten leading clones hold 5.2%. Sequenced input: blood T cells: a sorted CD56 or NKG2C T cell subset, CD4+ or CD8+ T cells, or bulk PBMC T cells (not recorded which). The receptors come from a man aged 18-69 years in good health.

The rearrangement uses TRBV7-8 and TRBJ2-7; TCRdb outputs TRBD2, but without DNA this stays unchecked. There are 13 residues in the CDR3. Germline lookup yields CDR1 SGHVS and CDR2 FQNEAQ. The CDR3 sequence: CASSTRTSYEQYF.

V gene TRBV11-1 combines with J gene TRBJ1-2. CDR1 is SGHAT and CDR2 is FQDESV in the germline V gene (reference sequence). This CDR3 spans 13 amino acids. CDR3 amino acids: CASSRVAEGGYTF.

J is TRBJ2-3 and V is TRBV7-8; the D call from TCRdb, TRBD2, cannot be confirmed without DNA. This CDR3 is built from 16 residues. Germline lookup yields CDR1 SGHVS and CDR2 FQNEAQ. CDR3 in amino acids: CASSSSRLALPDTQYF.

This chain's CDR3 is CAISDPGVSTDTQYF. This chain connects TRBV10-3 to TRBJ2-3; TCRdb calls TRBD1, which cannot be checked without DNA. The germline V gene encodes CDR1 ENHRY and CDR2 SYGVKD. The CDR3 has 15 residues.

This chain joins TRBV3-1 and TRBJ2-2; TCRdb picks TRBD2, but there is no DNA to check that call. The CDR3 length is 16 residues. The germline CDR1 and CDR2 sequences are LGHDT and YNNKEL (reference sequence). The chain's CDR3 is CASSLSAGQRTGELFF.

The chain couples TRBV15 to TRBJ2-7; the TCRdb call, TRBD1, lacks DNA for checking. In germline, CDR1 is LNHNV, CDR2 YYDKDF (reference sequence). This CDR3 comprises 15 residues. This CDR3 is CATSRDVDRGTGQYF.

The CDR3: CASRLITGLAIGELFF. The chain combines TRBV6-2 or TRBV6-3 with TRBJ2-2; TCRdb gives TRBD2 as the D gene, but with no DNA this cannot be confirmed. Germline CDR1 and CDR2: MNHEY and SVGEGT. The CDR3 spans 16 residues.

This chain connects TRBV28 to TRBJ1-1; TCRdb reports TRBD1, a call that lacks DNA to check it against. This CDR3 comprises 12 residues. The germline gives CDR1 MDHEN, CDR2 SYDVKM. Here the CDR3 reads CATLGRGTEAFF.

This chain uses TRBV27 with TRBJ2-1; TCRdb proposes TRBD1, but this gene call is untestable without DNA. Germline V gene sequence: CDR1 MNHEY, CDR2 SMNVEV (reference sequence). This CDR3 contains 17 residues. The CDR3: CASSASWTGRLGNEQFF.

The rearrangement joins TRBV14 to TRBJ1-3. In germline, CDR1 is SGHDN, CDR2 FVKESK. This CDR3 has 13 amino acids. CDR3 protein: CASTRTIGNTIYF.

The CDR3 here is CSASQRASGGRNEQFF. The rearrangement joins TRBV20-1 to TRBJ2-1; the TCRdb call, TRBD2, lacks DNA for checking. Germline V gene data show CDR1 as DFQATT and CDR2 as SNEGSKA (reference sequence). The CDR3 runs to 16 residues.

The chain has TRBV6-5 and TRBJ1-6. Looked up from germline, CDR1 is MNHEY and CDR2 is SVGAGI. This CDR3 is built from 16 residues. CDR3 in amino acids: CASSYSGGRGSSPLHF.

CDR3: CASSPHKTVSYEQYF. V is TRBV11-2 and J is TRBJ2-7. The CDR3 has 15 residues. Germline V gene data show CDR1 as SGHAT and CDR2 as FQNNGV.

The chain uses TRBV20-1 and TRBJ1-5; without DNA, the TCRdb call of TRBD1 cannot be checked. Germline V gives CDR1 DFQATT, CDR2 SNEGSKA (reference sequence). CDR3 length: 16 amino acids. The CDR3 is CSARFSGTRSNQPQHF.

This rearrangement joins TRBV6-1 to TRBJ2-1; TCRdb gives TRBD1 as the D gene, but with no DNA this cannot be confirmed. The CDR3 is 15 residues long. CDR1 and CDR2 (germline): MNHNS, SASEGT. The CDR3 is CASRRLGGQGNEQFF.

The chain's CDR3 is CASRTQDREVYGYTF. The V call is TRBV6-2 or TRBV6-3, the J call TRBJ1-2; TCRdb names TRBD1, which stays unverified in the absence of DNA. The CDR3 consists of 15 residues. Germline V gene data show CDR1 as MNHEY and CDR2 as SVGEGT.

V usage is TRBV7-3 and J usage is TRBJ2-1; the TCRdb D gene call, TRBD1, has no DNA to confirm it. Germline values: CDR1 SGHTA, CDR2 FQGTGA. This CDR3 comprises 20 residues. CDR3 in amino acids: CASSSPSGTGKGSSYNEQFF. The complete variable domain, with remaining parts taken from reference TRBV7-3 and TRBJ2-1, reads GAGVSQTPSNKVTEKGKYVELRCDPISGHTALYWYRQSLGQGPEFLIYFQGTGAADDSGLPNDRFFAVRPEGSVSTLKIQRTERGDSAVYLCASSSPSGTGKGSSYNEQFFGPGTRLTVL.

The V gene is TRBV19, the J gene TRBJ1-2. Germline CDR1 reads LNHDA; CDR2 reads SQIVND (reference sequence). CDR3 length: 14 residues. The CDR3 here is CASSTTTRLYGYTF.

V is TRBV10-3 and J is TRBJ1-3. CDR1 and CDR2 from the germline V gene are ENHRY and SYGVKD. The CDR3 has 16 amino acids. The CDR3 is CAISERATRTGNTIYF.

The rearrangement uses TRBV9 and TRBJ2-7; without DNA, the TCRdb call of TRBD2 cannot be checked. Germline assignment: CDR1 SGDLS and CDR2 YYNGEE. This CDR3 spans 16 amino acids. CDR3 region: CASSVDSLGGVNEQYF.

The V call is TRBV6-5, the J call TRBJ1-6; TCRdb's D call, TRBD1, is unchecked because there is no DNA. The length of the CDR3 is 16 residues. Germline V CDR1 and CDR2: MNHEY, SVGAGI. CDR3 sequence: CASSYNVGTGHSPLHF.

The CDR3 reads CASSLRAVGEGEQYF. The chain couples TRBV4-1 to TRBJ2-7; TCRdb picks TRBD1, but there is no DNA to check that call. Per germline, CDR1 MGHRA and CDR2 YSYEKL. The CDR3 loop spans 15 amino acids.

The chain couples TRBV20-1 to TRBJ1-6. This CDR3 is 14 amino acids long. The germline V gene encodes CDR1 DFQATT and CDR2 SNEGSKA (reference sequence). The CDR3 here is CSAPRRVLGSPLHF.

V and J are TRBV5-6 and TRBJ1-4; TCRdb names TRBD1, which stays unverified in the absence of DNA. The CDR3 runs to 15 residues. The V gene's germline CDR1 is SGHDT and CDR2 YYEEEE. The CDR3 sequence is CASSGTGAAEEKLFF.

The chain is built from TRBV12-3 or TRBV12-4 and TRBJ2-5; lacking DNA, the TRBD2 call made by TCRdb goes unchecked. The CDR3 covers 13 residues. This CDR3 reads CASTRDYLQTQYF.

The chain uses TRBV5-1 and TRBJ1-4; TCRdb lists TRBD1, though no DNA is available to test this call. Germline CDR1 is SGHRS and CDR2 is YFSETQ. The CDR3 has 16 residues. The CDR3 sequence is CASSPGTGGKREKLFF.

CDR3 sequence reads: CASRPWGVGERETQYF. The rearrangement links TRBV27 to TRBJ2-5; the D call from TCRdb, TRBD1, cannot be confirmed without DNA. The CDR3 is made up of 16 amino acids. The germline V gene has CDR1 MNHEY and CDR2 SMNVEV (reference sequence).